This TCR beta chain was found in a study of glioma-infiltrating T cells after dendritic cell vaccination. About the study: Monocyte-derived dendritic cells, cultured 7 to 8 days with IL-4 and GM-CSF, were pulsed with autologous tumor lysate. The study, taken as a whole, reports: Complete blood and tumor specimen sets were limited to few patients.

On this clone itself: The antigen is undetermined.

Noted time point: after dendritic cell vaccination, including at tumor progression/relapse. Selection required adequate fresh-frozen tumor tissue plus more than two years' survival data. V trimming: 0 bases; J trimming: 2 bases; junction bases outside the gene matches: 2. The CDR3 has 16 residues. Germline V CDR1 and CDR2: SGHNT, YYREEE (reference sequence). TCRB CDR3 was amplified from 2 ug genomic DNA or less. The assay was immunoSEQ multiplex PCR, and TCRdb's table has in-frame clones only and misses some. The table records some 60,000 clones, roughly four fifths of them present only once. The J gene is TRBJ2-6, the V gene TRBV5-4; TRBD2 agrees at 7 bases. The source material was blood, sampled after dendritic cell vaccination. This receptor was identified in a human donor with glioblastoma. The CDR3 spells CASSLGTRTGANVLTF. CDR3 DNA: TGTGCCAGCAGCTTGGGGACTAGAACTGGGGCCAACGTCCTGACTTTC.